This T cell receptor beta chain emerged from a study of blood T cell repertoires in COVID-19. Looking at the study overall: Donors in the United States, Italy and Spain gave samples during acute or convalescent COVID-19. From T cells, B-cell-depleted T cells, or PBMCs came the material, which was cDNA or gDNA.

Source study methods: Reference gene primer amplification in the assay estimated nucleated cell counts. Sequencing used immunoSEQ multiplex PCR; TCRdb keeps in-frame clones, though not all of them. V, J and clone size were drawn from that table, and D and trimming were deduced from the DNA. The sample has about 110,000 clones; about 88% are singletons. CDR1 is SGHNT and CDR2 is YYREEE in the germline V gene (reference sequence). Trimming at V came to 3 bases and at J to 5 bases, leaving 8 bases not matched to a gene. This CDR3 has 16 amino acids. The sequenced material came from peripheral blood. The chain has TRBV5-4 and TRBJ2-2; TRBD1 matches at 9 bases. This clonotype originated in a human donor in a cohort sampled during active COVID-19. The CDR3 spells CASSSYRGRKTGELFF. CDR3 nucleotides: TGTGCCAGCAGCTCATACAGGGGGCGCAAAACCGGGGAGCTGTTTTTT.